Listed below are T cell receptor beta chains from one sample, sequenced in a study of OX40 agonist ivuxolimab in advanced cancers. This table comes from immunoSEQ multiplex PCR, and its TCRdb copy is limited to in-frame clones, with some not included. The sample records more than 40,000 clones, around nine tenths being singletons. The source was CD4+ or CD8+ T cells sorted from blood, collected in a trial of the OX40 agonist ivuxolimab. Every receptor here comes from an adult with an advanced solid tumor such as melanoma, head and neck, liver or kidney cancer. Both conserved end residues are part of each CDR3. Each record gives: D gene, V gene, J gene, clone size, CDR3 length, CDR3 DNA, CDR3 protein. The D gene is left open where the match is weak. A clone size is listed for some rows: how often the clone was seen (once, few, many), or a class if it is expanded.

.	TRBV7-7	TRBJ1-1	.	13	TGTGCCAGCAGCTCCGGACGGGACACTGAAGCTTTCTTT	CASSSGRDTEAFF
TRBD1	TRBV7-3	TRBJ2-7	.	15	TGTGCCAGCAGCTCGACAGGGGGGTTAACCTACGAGCAGTACTTC	CASSSTGGLTYEQYF
.	TRBV19	TRBJ2-7	.	14	TGTGCCAGTAGTATCGAACCCGCATCCTACGAGCAGTACTTC	CASSIEPASYEQYF
TRBD1	TRBV10-3	TRBJ1-3	.	17	TGTGCCATCAGCCGCGACGGGGACAGGGGGACTGGAAACACCATATATTTT	CAISRDGDRGTGNTIYF
TRBD2	TRBV13	TRBJ2-3	.	15	TGTGCCAGCAGACCTAGCGGGGTTAGCACAGATACGCAGTATTTT	CASRPSGVSTDTQYF
TRBD2	TRBV7-6	TRBJ2-3	.	15	TGTGCCAGCAGCTTAGGCTGGGGGGGGGCAGATACGCAGTATTTT	CASSLGWGGADTQYF
TRBD1	TRBV5-3	TRBJ1-5	.	15	TGTGCCAGAAGCAACCAACAGGGGAGCAATCAGCCCCAGCATTTT	CARSNQQGSNQPQHF
.	TRBV28	TRBJ1-5	.	15	TGTGCCAGCAGTTTGGGTCAGGGGTTCCGTCAGCCCCAGCATTTT	CASSLGQGFRQPQHF
.	TRBV27	TRBJ1-1	.	13	TGTGCCAGCAGTTTGGCGGGGAGGACTGAAGCTTTCTTT	CASSLAGRTEAFF
.	TRBV29-1	TRBJ1-1	.	16	TGCAGCGTTGAAGTCGCCGGGACACCCAGGCACACTGAAGCTTTCTTT	CSVEVAGTPRHTEAFF
TRBD1	TRBV5-6	TRBJ2-7	.	14	TGTGCCAGCAGCTTGGGGGGACAGACCTACGAGCAGTACTTC	CASSLGGQTYEQYF
.	TRBV10-3	TRBJ1-2	.	14	TGTGCCATCACCTCCCCGGGGGTCGGCTATGGCTACACCTTC	CAITSPGVGYGYTF
.	TRBV30	TRBJ1-4	few	12	TGTGCCTGGAGTGTGCAGGATGAAAAACTGTTTTTT	CAWSVQDEKLFF
.	TRBV5-6	TRBJ1-1	.	14	TGTGCCAGCAGCCCGTCGGGGGCGAACACTGAAGCTTTCTTT	CASSPSGANTEAFF
.	TRBV4-1	TRBJ2-2	once	16	TGCGCCAGCAGCCTGGGGGAGAAGGGGTCCGGCGGGGAGCTGTTTTTT	CASSLGEKGSGGELFF
.	TRBV4-1	TRBJ2-7	.	12	TGCGCCAGCAGCCACGACAGCTACGAGCAGTACTTC	CASSHDSYEQYF
.	TRBV9	TRBJ2-1	.	12	TGTGCCAGCAGCGTAGAGGGCGATGAGCAGTTCTTC	CASSVEGDEQFF
TRBD2	TRBV30	TRBJ2-7	once	14	TGTGCCTGGGGTCTAGCGGGAGGTCCCCACGAGCAGTACTTC	CAWGLAGGPHEQYF
TRBD2	TRBV7-2	TRBJ2-1	.	15	TGTGCCAGCAGCCACGCCGGGACTAGTTTCAATGAGCAGTTCTTC	CASSHAGTSFNEQFF
.	TRBV28	TRBJ2-3	.	17	TGTGCCAGCAGCCCCGTCTCAGGTTTAACGAGCACAGATACGCAGTATTTT	CASSPVSGLTSTDTQYF
TRBD1	TRBV30	TRBJ2-1	.	13	TGTGCCTGGAGCCCCGGACAGGGGAATGAGCAGTTCTTC	CAWSPGQGNEQFF
.	TRBV5-6	TRBJ2-7	.	11	TGTGCCAGCAGTTCGGTCCGCGAGCAGTACTTC	CASSSVREQYF
.	TRBV5-1	TRBJ2-7	.	13	TGCGCCAGCAGATCGGCGGGGACCTACGAGCAGTACTTC	CASRSAGTYEQYF